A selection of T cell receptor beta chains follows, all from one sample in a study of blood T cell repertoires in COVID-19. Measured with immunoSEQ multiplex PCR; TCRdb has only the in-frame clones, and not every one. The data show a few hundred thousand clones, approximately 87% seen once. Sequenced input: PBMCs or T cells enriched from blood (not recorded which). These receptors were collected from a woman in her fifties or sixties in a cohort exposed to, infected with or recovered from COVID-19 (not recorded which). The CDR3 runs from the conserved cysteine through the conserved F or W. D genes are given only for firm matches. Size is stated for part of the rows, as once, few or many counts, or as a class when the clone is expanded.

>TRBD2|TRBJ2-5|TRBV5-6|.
TGTGCCAGCAGCTATGGACTAGCGGGGACGGAGACCCAGTACTTC
CASSYGLAGTETQYF
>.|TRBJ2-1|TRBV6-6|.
TGTGCCAGCAGTTACTCTCGATCGGGTGGTGAGCAGTTCTTC
CASSYSRSGGEQFF
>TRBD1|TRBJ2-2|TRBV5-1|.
TGCGCCAGCAGCGCAGACAGGGTAGGAACCGGGGAGCTGTTTTTT
CASSADRVGTGELFF
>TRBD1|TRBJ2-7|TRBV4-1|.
TGCGCCAGCAGCCAAGCTCAGGGGGCGCGCGAGCAGTACTTC
CASSQAQGAREQYF
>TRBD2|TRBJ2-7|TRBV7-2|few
TGTGCCAGCAGCCCCGGACTAGCGAAAAACGAGCAGTACTTC
CASSPGLAKNEQYF
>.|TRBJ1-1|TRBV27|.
TGTGCCAGCAGTTCCTACCATGGAGCTTTCTTT
CASSSYHGAFF
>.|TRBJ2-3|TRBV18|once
TGTGCCAGCTCACCAATTGTCGGGGTAACAGATACGCAGTATTTT
CASSPIVGVTDTQYF
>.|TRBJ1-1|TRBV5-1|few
TGCGCCAGCAGCGATTTTGGTTACAGGAACACTGAAGCTTTCTTT
CASSDFGYRNTEAFF
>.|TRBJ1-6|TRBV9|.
TGTGCCAGCAGCGTAGGAGGGAGTTCACCCCTCCACTTT
CASSVGGSSPLHF
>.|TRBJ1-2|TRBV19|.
TGTGCCAGTGGACGGGGGTACGGGGGCTACACCTTC
CASGRGYGGYTF
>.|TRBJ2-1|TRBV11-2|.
TGTGCCAGCAGCTTTCAGGGGGGCAATGAGCAGTTCTTC
CASSFQGGNEQFF
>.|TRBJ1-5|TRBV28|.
TGTGCCAGCAGTTGGGGGGACGGCAATCAGCCCCAGCATTTT
CASSWGDGNQPQHF
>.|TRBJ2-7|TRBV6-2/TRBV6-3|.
TGTGCCAGCAACCCCGACTTTAACTACGAGCAGTACTTC
CASNPDFNYEQYF
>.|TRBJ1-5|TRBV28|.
TGTGCCAGCAGTTTTAGTCAGCCCCAGCATTTT
CASSFSQPQHF
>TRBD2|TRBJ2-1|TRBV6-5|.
TGTGCCAGCAGTTCCGGGACTATAAATGAGCAGTTCTTC
CASSSGTINEQFF